The source of this T cell receptor (beta chain) is a study of T cells after yellow fever vaccination. Study-level background: Fractions of low cell number were prepared using SMART-Seq v4 Ultra Low Input.

CDR3 length: 17 amino acids. V dropped 6 bases and J dropped 2 bases, with 21 bases sitting between them. Germline V gives CDR1 SNHLY, CDR2 FYNNEI. MiXCR, run by TCRdb on the 5' RACE reads, gives a single entry per CDR3 protein. The sample lists about 110,000 distinct CDR3 sequences, 8.4% occurring once. The clonotype originates from a man aged 30 to 39 who received the YFV17D yellow fever vaccine. Sequencing was performed on CD8+ T cells sorted from PBMCs, taken 45 days after the yellow fever booster vaccination. The chain links TRBV2 to TRBJ2-3; D gene ambiguous. The CDR3 sequence: CASSEWPAPTSTDTQYF. The CDR3 DNA reads TGTGCCAGCAGCGAATGGCCAGCCCCCACCTCCACAGATACGCAGTATTTT.